These 3 T cell receptor beta chains share one sample of origin, sequenced in a study of blood T cells in healthy people across ages. The use of a sample-barcoded 5' primer and a J-beta primer mix characterized a second PCR of roughly 6 to 11 cycles. Each CDR3 protein is one row after TCRdb ran MiXCR on the 5' RACE reads. The sample holds about 560,000 distinct CDR3 sequences, roughly a quarter seen once. The sample was also reused in another study, on T cells of mothers and their children.

Sequenced sample: blood. Receptors were obtained from a boy aged 2 to 9 in good health.

The V gene is TRBV3-1, the J gene TRBJ2-6, with 10 positions matching TRBD1. This CDR3 spans 17 amino acids. From germline, CDR1 is LGHDT and CDR2 YNNKEL (reference sequence). Trimming at V came to 8 bases and at J to 0 bases, leaving 7 bases not matched to a gene. The CDR3 protein is CASGSTGGFSGANVLTF. CDR3 bases: TGTGCCAGCGGATCGACAGGGGGCTTCTCTGGGGCCAACGTCCTGACTTTC.

The rearrangement links TRBV7-9 to TRBJ1-2; D call uncertain. This CDR3 region has 12 residues. Germline loops: CDR1 SEHNR, CDR2 FQNEAQ (reference sequence). Trimming took off 1 base at V and 13 bases at J, with 13 bases between the two ends. The CDR3 sequence: CASSLELAWVTF. Written as DNA, the CDR3 is TGTGCCAGCAGCTTAGAGCTGGCCTGGGTCACCTTC.

The V and J genes are TRBV3-1 and TRBJ2-7; 11 positions agree with TRBD2. V was pared by 1 base and J by 2 bases, with 7 bases of the junction left unmatched. The CDR3 totals 17 residues. CDR1 LGHDT and CDR2 YNNKEL come from the germline V gene (reference sequence). This chain's CDR3 is CASSQGAGLAGTYEQYF. The CDR3 region has the DNA TGTGCCAGCAGCCAAGGTGCTGGACTAGCGGGTACCTACGAGCAGTACTTC.